This T cell receptor (beta chain) was retrieved from a study of radiation and T cells in renal cell carcinoma. This CDR3 is 17 amino acids long. Germline CDR1 is KGHSH and CDR2 is LQKENI. V lost 3 bases and J lost 0; bases outside the gene matches: 9. Described time point: baseline pretreatment blood. Described treatment: 15 Gy SBRT to primary tumor, nephrectomy 4 weeks later. Profiled with immunoSEQ multiplex PCR; TCRdb holds only in-frame clones, not every one. Of about 150,000 clones in the sample, 88% were seen once. Sequencing used blood, obtained from a patient whose treatment included radiotherapy and nephrectomy. The chain joins TRBV18 to TRBJ2-7; TRBD1 agrees at 9 bases. The receptor was isolated from a woman between 65 and 79 years old with renal cell carcinoma. The CDR3 bases are TGTGCCAGCTCACCCCCGGGACAGGGTAGGAGCTCCTACGAGCAGTACTTC. Translated, it gives CASSPPGQGRSSYEQYF.